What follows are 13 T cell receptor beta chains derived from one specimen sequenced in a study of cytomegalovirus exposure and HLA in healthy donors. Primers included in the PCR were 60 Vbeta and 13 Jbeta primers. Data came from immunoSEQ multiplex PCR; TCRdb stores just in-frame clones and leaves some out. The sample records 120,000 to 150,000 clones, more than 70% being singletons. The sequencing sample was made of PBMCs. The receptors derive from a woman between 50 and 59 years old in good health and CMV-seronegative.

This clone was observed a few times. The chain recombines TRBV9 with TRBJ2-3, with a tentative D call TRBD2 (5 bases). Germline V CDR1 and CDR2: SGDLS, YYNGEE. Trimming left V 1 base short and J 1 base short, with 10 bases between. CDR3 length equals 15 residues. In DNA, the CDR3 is TGTGCCAGCAGCGTATGGAGGTCTCGCACAGATACGCAGTATTTT. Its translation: CASSVWRSRTDTQYF.

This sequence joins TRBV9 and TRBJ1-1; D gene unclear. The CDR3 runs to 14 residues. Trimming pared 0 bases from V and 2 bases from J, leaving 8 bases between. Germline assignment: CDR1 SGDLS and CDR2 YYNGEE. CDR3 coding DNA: TGTGCCAGCAGCGTAGACCCAGTTAACACTGAAGCTTTCTTT. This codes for CASSVDPVNTEAFF.

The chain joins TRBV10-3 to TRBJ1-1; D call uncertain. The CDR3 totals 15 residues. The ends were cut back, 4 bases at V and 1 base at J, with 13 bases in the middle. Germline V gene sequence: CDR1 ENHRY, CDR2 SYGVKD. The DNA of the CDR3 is TGTGCCATCAGTGCTCGGGGTTTAGGGAACACTGAAGCTTTCTTT. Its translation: CAISARGLGNTEAFF.

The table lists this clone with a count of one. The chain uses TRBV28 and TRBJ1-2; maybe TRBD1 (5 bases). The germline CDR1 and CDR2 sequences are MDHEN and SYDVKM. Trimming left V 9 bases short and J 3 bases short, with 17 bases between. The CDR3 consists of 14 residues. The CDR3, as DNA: TGTGCCAGTGCATGGCAGGGTTTCCACTATGGCTACACCTTC. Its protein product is CASAWQGFHYGYTF.

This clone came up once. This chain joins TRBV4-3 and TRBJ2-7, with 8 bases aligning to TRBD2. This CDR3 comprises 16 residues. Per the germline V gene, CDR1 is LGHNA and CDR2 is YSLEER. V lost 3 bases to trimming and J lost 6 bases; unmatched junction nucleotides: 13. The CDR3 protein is CASSHDGFSAGGEQYF. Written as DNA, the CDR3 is TGCGCCAGCAGCCATGATGGGTTTTCGGCGGGGGGCGAGCAGTACTTC.

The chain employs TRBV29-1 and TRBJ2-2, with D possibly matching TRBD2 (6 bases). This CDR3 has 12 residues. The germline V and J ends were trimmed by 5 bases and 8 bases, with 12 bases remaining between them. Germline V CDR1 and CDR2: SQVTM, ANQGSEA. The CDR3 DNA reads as TGCAGCGTTCGGGACTCGGGAGGGGAGCTGTTTTTT. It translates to CSVRDSGGELFF.

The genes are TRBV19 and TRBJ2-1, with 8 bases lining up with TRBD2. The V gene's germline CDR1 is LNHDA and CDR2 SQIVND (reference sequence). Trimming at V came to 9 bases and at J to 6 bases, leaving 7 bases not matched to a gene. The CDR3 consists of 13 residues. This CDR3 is CASQRGPGNEQFF. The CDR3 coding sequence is TGTGCCAGCCAGCGGGGGCCGGGCAATGAGCAGTTCTTC.

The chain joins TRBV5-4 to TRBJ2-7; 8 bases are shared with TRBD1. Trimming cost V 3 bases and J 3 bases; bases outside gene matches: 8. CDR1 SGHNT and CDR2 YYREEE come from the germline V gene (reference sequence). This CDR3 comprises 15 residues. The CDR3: CASSSDRGRRYEQYF. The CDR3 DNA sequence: TGTGCCAGCAGCTCCGACAGGGGTCGACGCTACGAGCAGTACTTC.

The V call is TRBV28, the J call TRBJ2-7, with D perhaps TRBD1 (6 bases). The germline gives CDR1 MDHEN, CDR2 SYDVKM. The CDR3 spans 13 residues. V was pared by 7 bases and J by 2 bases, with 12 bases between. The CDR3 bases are TGTGCCAGCATCAGGGGTTCCCCCTACGAGCAGTACTTC. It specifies CASIRGSPYEQYF.

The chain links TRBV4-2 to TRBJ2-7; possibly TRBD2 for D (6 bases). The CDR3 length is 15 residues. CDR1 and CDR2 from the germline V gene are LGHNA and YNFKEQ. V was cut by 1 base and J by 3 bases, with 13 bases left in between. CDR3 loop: CASSQGGGEFYEQYF. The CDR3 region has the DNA TGTGCCAGCAGCCAAGGGGGCGGGGAATTCTACGAGCAGTACTTC.

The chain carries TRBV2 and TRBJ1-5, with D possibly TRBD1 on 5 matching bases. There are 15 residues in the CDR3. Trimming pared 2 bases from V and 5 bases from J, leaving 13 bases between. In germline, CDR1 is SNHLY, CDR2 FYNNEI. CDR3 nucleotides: TGTGCCAGCAGTGAACAGTCTGGGGCACATCAGCCCCAGCATTTT. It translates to CASSEQSGAHQPQHF.

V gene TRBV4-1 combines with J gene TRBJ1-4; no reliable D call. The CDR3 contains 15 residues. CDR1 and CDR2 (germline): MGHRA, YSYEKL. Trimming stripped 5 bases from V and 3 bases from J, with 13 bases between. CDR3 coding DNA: TGCGCCAGCAGCTCCTTGGGCGTGCCTAATGAAAAACTGTTTTTT. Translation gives CASSSLGVPNEKLFF.

CDR3 in amino acids: CASSQREGQGSYEQYF. The CDR3 coding sequence is TGTGCCAGCAGCCAAAGGGAGGGACAGGGGTCCTACGAGCAGTACTTC. This chain connects TRBV4-2 to TRBJ2-7; 10 nucleotides agree with TRBD1. The ends lost 2 bases at V and 1 base at J; junction bases unmatched: 5. Germline CDR1 and CDR2: LGHNA and YNFKEQ. The CDR3 runs 16 residues.